The 30 T cell receptor beta chains reported below all come from one sample, sequenced in a study of blood T cell repertoires in COVID-19. Here immunoSEQ multiplex PCR was the method, and the copy in TCRdb shows in-frame clones only, minus some. The sample consists of 200,000 to 250,000 clones, 75% to 85% of them appearing once. Sequenced: peripheral blood. Receptor source: a woman between 65 and 79 years old with COVID-19, enrolled during active disease.

This chain uses TRBV18 with TRBJ2-7, with 10 bases matching TRBD2. This CDR3 has 15 residues. V trimming: 2 bases; J trimming: 4 bases; junction bases outside the gene matches: 5. Germline lookup yields CDR1 KGHSH and CDR2 LQKENI. The CDR3 DNA follows: TGTGCCAGCTCACCATCGCTAGCGGGAGTTTACGAGCAGTACTTC. It yields the protein CASSPSLAGVYEQYF.

This chain links TRBV6-5 with TRBJ1-2; the D gene is possibly TRBD1 (5 bases). Trimming took 2 bases from V and 4 from J, leaving 17 bases between them. CDR3 length: 16 amino acids. Germline V gene data show CDR1 as MNHEY and CDR2 as SVGAGI. CDR3 sequence (DNA): TGTGCCAGCAGTTACCAGGTTCGGGGGGGGACCTATGGCTACACCTTC. This sequence encodes CASSYQVRGGTYGYTF.

The V and J genes are TRBV10-3 and TRBJ2-5; D might be TRBD2 (5 bases). Per the germline V gene, CDR1 is ENHRY and CDR2 is SYGVKD. Trimming took 4 bases from V and 4 from J, leaving 10 bases between them. The CDR3 is made up of 13 amino acids. In DNA, the CDR3 is TGTGCCATCAGTGTAGGGAGCCCAGAGACCCAGTACTTC. It is translated as CAISVGSPETQYF.

On this clone itself: Other DNA sequences of this sample code for an identical CDR3. The chain recombines TRBV12-3 or TRBV12-4 with TRBJ1-1; D is ambiguous. The CDR3 spans 13 residues. V was pared by 3 bases and J by 1 base, with 6 bases between. The CDR3 coding sequence is TGTGCCAGCAGTTTCTCCGGGAACACTGAAGCTTTCTTT. Translating gives CASSFSGNTEAFF.

This clone occurred once. The V call is TRBV2, the J call TRBJ1-1, with TRBD1 matching 7 bases. Germline assignment: CDR1 SNHLY and CDR2 FYNNEI. The CDR3 consists of 14 residues. The ends lost 3 bases at V and 1 base at J; junction bases unmatched: 2. As DNA, the CDR3 is TGTGCCAGCAGTGACCCAGGGGGGAACACTGAAGCTTTCTTT. Residues: CASSDPGGNTEAFF.

This chain links TRBV15 with TRBJ1-4; a possible D gene is TRBD1 (5 bases). CDR1 and CDR2 (germline): LNHNV, YYDKDF (reference sequence). This CDR3 region has 14 residues. The germline V and J ends were trimmed by 1 base and 7 bases, with 10 bases remaining between them. The CDR3 spells CATSRGRGGEKLFF. CDR3 DNA: TGTGCCACCAGCAGAGGAAGGGGTGGTGAAAAACTGTTTTTT.

The chain combines TRBV9 with TRBJ2-2, with 7 nucleotides matching TRBD2. The ends lost 3 bases at V and 0 bases at J; junction bases unmatched: 2. The germline V gene has CDR1 SGDLS and CDR2 YYNGEE. This CDR3 comprises 15 residues. The CDR3 spells CASSAGLPNTGELFF. In nucleotides, the CDR3 is TGTGCCAGCAGCGCGGGACTACCGAACACCGGGGAGCTGTTTTTT.

The rearrangement joins TRBV14 to TRBJ1-2; 10 bases line up with TRBD1. Germline trimming cut 2 bases from V and 5 bases from J; bases unmatched to any gene: 5. Germline V lookup: CDR1 SGHDN, CDR2 FVKESK. The CDR3 extends over 15 amino acids. This CDR3 reads CASSQLRDRGYGYTF. DNA of the CDR3: TGTGCCAGCAGCCAACTCCGGGACAGGGGTTATGGCTACACCTTC.

This clone turned up a few times. The chain combines TRBV6-1 with TRBJ2-7; the match to TRBD2 covers 10 bases. The V segment lost 3 bases and the J segment 0 bases; nucleotides outside the gene matches: 2. The CDR3 extends over 15 amino acids. Germline CDR1 MNHNS, CDR2 SASEGT. The CDR3 loop is CASSELAGASYEQYF. The CDR3 nucleotides are TGTGCCAGCAGTGAGCTAGCGGGGGCCTCCTACGAGCAGTACTTC.

The V gene is TRBV5-4, the J gene TRBJ1-1; 8 bases are a match to TRBD1. The junction had 7 bases not matched to a gene; V was cut back by 5 bases and J by 4 bases. CDR3 length: 14 residues. Germline lookup yields CDR1 SGHNT and CDR2 YYREEE (reference sequence). The CDR3 DNA sequence: TGTGCCAGCAGGGCGGACAGGGCGGGCACTGAAGCTTTCTTT. Protein sequence: CASRADRAGTEAFF.

V usage is TRBV9 and J usage is TRBJ2-1; TRBD2 matches 7 bases. V trimming: 4 bases; J trimming: 1 base; junction bases outside the gene matches: 14. The CDR3 is made up of 18 amino acids. The germline CDR1 and CDR2 sequences are SGDLS and YYNGEE. CDR3 sequence (DNA): TGTGCCAGCAGCCCGACGACTCGGGCTAGCGGTTCCTACAATGAGCAGTTCTTC. Protein product: CASSPTTRASGSYNEQFF.

V and J are TRBV9 and TRBJ1-1, with D unclear. The germline V gene encodes CDR1 SGDLS and CDR2 YYNGEE. Trimming took off 3 bases at V and 0 bases at J, with 15 bases between the two ends. The CDR3 length is 16 residues. CDR3 sequence reads: CASSASFRGMNTEAFF. The CDR3 DNA reads TGTGCCAGCAGCGCCTCCTTCCGAGGAATGAACACTGAAGCTTTCTTT.

The chain joins TRBV27 to TRBJ1-1, with D maybe TRBD1 (6 bases). The germline gives CDR1 MNHEY, CDR2 SMNVEV (reference sequence). Trimming took 3 bases from V and 2 from J, leaving 13 bases between them. The CDR3 totals 15 residues. DNA for the CDR3: TGTGCCAGCAGTTTTAGCCCCGGGACAAACACTGAAGCTTTCTTT. Protein: CASSFSPGTNTEAFF.

J is TRBJ2-6 and V is TRBV10-3; D not resolved. Trimming removed 2 bases from V and 2 bases from J, with 10 bases in between. CDR1 is ENHRY and CDR2 is SYGVKD in the germline V gene. The CDR3 has 16 residues. CDR3 DNA sequence: TGTGCCATCAGTGAGGAGTTTTTAGCTGGGGCCAACGTCCTGACTTTC. Its protein is CAISEEFLAGANVLTF.

The chain carries TRBV6-2 or TRBV6-3 and TRBJ1-1, with 7 bases lining up with TRBD1. Unmatched junction bases numbered 7, after V lost 6 bases and J lost 3 bases. Germline values: CDR1 MNHEY, CDR2 SVGEGT. CDR3 length: 14 amino acids. CDR3 amino acids: CASSRGQEHTEAFF. CDR3 coding DNA: TGTGCCAGCAGCCGCGGACAGGAACACACTGAAGCTTTCTTT.

This clone was seen only a few times. The chain couples TRBV14 to TRBJ1-2; TRBD1 matches at 7 bases. The J segment lost 5 bases and the V segment lost 4 bases, leaving 10 bases of the junction unmatched. The CDR3 is made up of 15 amino acids. Germline-derived CDR1 and CDR2 are SGHDN and FVKESK. The CDR3 DNA follows: TGTGCCAGCAGCCTGCAAGTGGGACAGTTTTATGGCTACACCTTC. Its translation is CASSLQVGQFYGYTF. Full variable domain (missing parts from reference TRBV14 and TRBJ1-2): EAGVTQFPSHSVIEKGQTVTLRCDPISGHDNLYWYRRVMGKEIKFLLHFVKESKQDESGMPNNRFLAERTGGTYSTLKVQPAELEDSGVYFCASSLQVGQFYGYTFGSGTRLTVV.

The chain has TRBV20-1 and TRBJ1-1, with 7 positions matching TRBD1. The ends lost 3 bases at V and 1 base at J; junction bases unmatched: 11. The CDR3 sequence is 16 residues long. Germline V gene data show CDR1 as DFQATT and CDR2 as SNEGSKA (reference sequence). This CDR3 reads CSASHPGGRGNTEAFF. The CDR3 nucleotides are TGCAGTGCTAGTCACCCAGGGGGAAGGGGGAACACTGAAGCTTTCTTT.

This clone showed up just a few times. The gene calls are TRBV5-1 and TRBJ2-5; 8 nucleotides align to TRBD2. The germline V gene encodes CDR1 SGHRS and CDR2 YFSETQ. CDR3 length: 18 residues. J lost 4 bases, V lost 5 bases, and 19 bases had no gene match. DNA for the CDR3: TGCGCCAGCAGACCCCGCGAGCGGGAGTGGTCGGCGGGAGAGACCCAGTACTTC. This translates into CASRPREREWSAGETQYF.

This clone has just one count. The chain links TRBV6-6 to TRBJ2-2; 7 bases match TRBD1. Germline assignment: CDR1 MNHNY and CDR2 SVGAGI (reference sequence). This CDR3 region has 13 residues. J gave up 6 bases and V 5 bases, and 3 bases lay outside the gene matches. This chain's CDR3 is CASSATGPGELFF. The CDR3 bases are TGTGCCAGCAGTGCGACAGGGCCCGGGGAGCTGTTTTTT.

This chain uses TRBV7-2 with TRBJ2-2, with 10 positions matching TRBD2. The CDR3 is made up of 15 amino acids. V dropped 5 bases and J dropped 4; count of bases not matched to a gene: 4. CDR1 and CDR2 from the germline V gene are SGHTA and FQGNSA. The CDR3 protein is CASSTSGGATGELFF. Here the CDR3 DNA reads TGTGCCAGCAGCACGAGCGGGGGGGCCACCGGGGAGCTGTTTTTT.

V is TRBV7-9 and J is TRBJ2-1; the D is unclear. CDR3 length: 12 residues. Trimming took 3 bases from V and 10 from J, leaving 10 bases between them. Per the germline V gene, CDR1 is SEHNR and CDR2 is FQNEAQ (reference sequence). The CDR3 DNA reads as TGTGCCAGCAGCTTTATAAAGAGAGAGCAGTTCTTC. Encoded protein: CASSFIKREQFF.

The chain carries TRBV18 and TRBJ1-2, with 7 nucleotides matching TRBD1. The ends lost 3 bases at V and 4 bases at J; junction bases unmatched: 8. Germline V gene lookup returns CDR1 KGHSH and CDR2 LQKENI. CDR3 length equals 15 residues. Here the CDR3 reads CASSPQDRTSYGYTF. In DNA form, the CDR3 reads TGTGCCAGCTCACCCCAGGACAGGACCTCCTATGGCTACACCTTC.

The chain couples TRBV18 to TRBJ1-1, with 11 bases identical to TRBD1. The germline V gene has CDR1 KGHSH and CDR2 LQKENI. V lost 0 bases to trimming and J lost 4 bases; unmatched junction nucleotides: 4. The CDR3 totals 16 residues. The CDR3 spells CASSPPYGTGGTEAFF. The CDR3 DNA sequence: TGTGCCAGCTCACCACCCTACGGGACAGGGGGCACTGAAGCTTTCTTT.

The V call is TRBV7-8, the J call TRBJ1-2; 7 bases match TRBD1. The germline V gene encodes CDR1 SGHVS and CDR2 FQNEAQ. The CDR3 is made up of 15 amino acids. J gave up 8 bases and V 5 bases, and 14 bases lay outside the gene matches. CDR3 residues: CASSRDRESPGGYTF. The CDR3 DNA sequence: TGTGCCAGCAGCCGAGACAGGGAGTCCCCGGGGGGCTACACCTTC.

V and J are TRBV6-2 or TRBV6-3 and TRBJ2-1; 10 bases are a match to TRBD2. This CDR3 spans 16 amino acids. Germline CDR1 and CDR2: MNHEY and SVGEGT. V was pared by 6 bases and J by 7 bases, with 12 bases of the junction left unmatched. CDR3 nucleotides: TGTGCCAGCAGCCGCCCTACTAGCGGGACAAGGAATGAGCAGTTCTTC. It codes for CASSRPTSGTRNEQFF.

CDR3: CASSQVGGAGTDTQYF. CDR3 DNA sequence: TGTGCCAGCAGCCAAGTGGGGGGGGCCGGCACAGATACGCAGTATTTT. The chain carries TRBV3-1 (or the pseudogene TRBV3-2) and TRBJ2-3; a possible D gene is TRBD2 (7 bases). Deletions cut 1 base from V and 1 base from J, with 12 bases between. Germline lookup yields CDR1 LGHDT and CDR2 YNNKEL (reference sequence). The CDR3 totals 16 residues.

The chain uses TRBV9 and TRBJ2-1, with 9 bases lining up with TRBD2. With V trimmed by 3 bases and J by 7 bases, 11 bases remained unmatched. Germline-derived CDR1 and CDR2 are SGDLS and YYNGEE. CDR3 size: 16 residues. The CDR3: CASSALMSGGYNEQFF. CDR3 DNA: TGTGCCAGCAGCGCTCTTATGAGCGGGGGGTATAATGAGCAGTTCTTC.

This sequence joins TRBV9 and TRBJ2-3; weak D call: TRBD2 (7 bases). Germline CDR1 SGDLS, CDR2 YYNGEE. The V end was cut by 2 bases, the J end by 2 bases, with 12 bases between. CDR3 length: 15 residues. The CDR3 region has the DNA TGTGCCAGCAGCGTCGGGGGGCCCAACACAGATACGCAGTATTTT. Its protein is CASSVGGPNTDTQYF. The variable domain in full, with the rest retrieved from reference TRBV9 and TRBJ2-3, is DSGVTQTPKHLITATGQRVTLRCSPRSGDLSVYWYQQSLDQGLQFLIQYYNGEERAKGNILERFSAQQFPDLHSELNLSSLELGDSALYFCASSVGGPNTDTQYFGPGTRLTVL.

V and J are TRBV19 and TRBJ1-4; D not resolved. The CDR3 is made up of 14 amino acids. The V end lost 5 bases, the J end lost 8 bases, and 15 bases lay between the germline ends. From germline, CDR1 is LNHDA and CDR2 SQIVND (reference sequence). The CDR3 is CASSYEGYREKLFF. The CDR3 DNA reads as TGTGCCAGTAGTTATGAGGGCTACCGGGAAAAACTGTTTTTT.

CDR3 sequence (DNA): TGTGCCAGCAGCCGGCCCACTAGCGGGGGGGCCCTAGATACGCAGTATTTT. This codes for CASSRPTSGGALDTQYF. This chain links TRBV5-4 with TRBJ2-3, with 13 bases lining up with TRBD2. The CDR3 extends over 17 amino acids. V was clipped by 4 bases and J by 5 bases; unmatched bases: 10. The germline V gene has CDR1 SGHNT and CDR2 YYREEE (reference sequence).